This T cell receptor beta chain came from a study of Ad26.COV2.S vaccination and SARS-CoV-2 variants. Study results and caveats: A substantial breadth of spike-specific CD8+ and CD4+ T cell responses after vaccination has been reported. Recipients of either vaccine or placebo displayed similar breadth of non-spike TCRs. From the TCR breadth and depth analyses, total T cell responses may have been underestimated.

The CDR3 contains 13 residues. In germline, CDR1 is MRHNA, CDR2 SNTAGT. Trimming took 1 base from V and 8 from J, leaving 11 bases between them. Assay: immunoSEQ multiplex PCR; the TCRdb copy retains only in-frame clones and omits some. The sample lists approximately 340,000 clones, just over 90% seen once, with 3.9% in the top ten. About this clone itself: What it binds is unknown.

Sequences were derived from peripheral blood, sampled after recovery from COVID-19. This clonotype was sampled from a human donor who had recovered from COVID-19. The chain uses TRBV6-4 and TRBJ1-1; D unresolved. CDR3 coding DNA: TGTGCCAGCAGTGACTTTCCGGACCGGGAAGCTTTCTTT. This translates into CASSDFPDREAFF.